Presented here are 6 T cell receptor beta chains from one specimen sequenced in a study of T cell repertoires in cytomegalovirus infection. TCRdb redid the calling of the reads with MiXCR, one entry per CDR3 protein. The sample records 700,000 to 850,000 distinct CDR3 sequences, around a third being singletons. These TCRs' antigens remain unknown. Here the sequenced sample was cultured CD8+ T cells from PBMCs, taken from culture after CMV antigen stimulation. Receptors originate from a human donor in good health (CMV status not recorded). Some clones in this sample may be carry-over from other donors' samples.

This clonotype was detected many times. V gene TRBV7-9 combines with J gene TRBJ1-1, with 8 bases fitting TRBD1. In germline, CDR1 is SEHNR, CDR2 FQNEAQ (reference sequence). This CDR3 spans 15 amino acids. With 4 bases clipped from V and 3 bases from J, the junction kept 7 bases outside the gene matches. The CDR3 DNA is TGTGCCAGCAGCTATTACGGACAGGGCGACACTGAAGCTTTCTTT. Its protein product is CASSYYGQGDTEAFF.

V and J are TRBV28 and TRBJ1-3; tentatively, D is TRBD1 (5 bases). Germline loops: CDR1 MDHEN, CDR2 SYDVKM. The V end was cut by 5 bases, the J end by 0 bases, with 17 bases between. The CDR3 contains 17 residues. This CDR3 is CASSEPGGPSSGNTIYF. The CDR3 region has the DNA TGTGCCAGCAGTGAACCTGGGGGACCGAGCTCTGGAAACACCATATATTTT.

This clonotype was recorded many times. The chain combines TRBV7-6 with TRBJ1-3, with TRBD1 identical over 7 bases. Germline assignment: CDR1 SGHVS and CDR2 FNYEAQ. The CDR3 covers 16 residues. The V segment lost 4 bases and the J segment 0 bases; nucleotides outside the gene matches: 6. Here the CDR3 reads CASSSGGGVSGNTIYF. CDR3 bases: TGTGCCAGCAGCTCAGGGGGGGGAGTCTCTGGAAACACCATATATTTT.

The chain carries TRBV14 and TRBJ2-4, with D perhaps matching TRBD2 (5 bases). V was trimmed by 6 bases and J by 0 bases, leaving 12 bases between them. Germline V lookup: CDR1 SGHDN, CDR2 FVKESK. The CDR3 has 15 residues. The CDR3 spells CASREREKAKNIQYF. CDR3 in DNA: TGTGCCAGCAGAGAGAGGGAGAAAGCCAAAAACATTCAGTACTTC.

This clonotype was detected a few times. The chain uses TRBV6-2 or TRBV6-3 and TRBJ2-7; D ambiguous. Trimming took off 5 bases at V and 7 bases at J, with 15 bases between the two ends. The CDR3 is 13 residues long. Germline assignment: CDR1 MNHEY and CDR2 SVGEGT. This CDR3 reads CASSQTPTREQYV. The CDR3 DNA follows: TGTGCCAGCAGTCAGACTCCGACGCGGGAGCAGTACGTC.

This clonotype was seen at least ten times. The CDR3, as DNA: TGTGCCAGCAGCTTAGTCTGGGGGGAGAAGACCCAGTACTTC. Protein sequence: CASSLVWGEKTQYF. J is TRBJ2-5 and V is TRBV7-6; TRBD2 is a possible D gene (6 bases). The CDR3 is 14 amino acids. Trimming shortened V by 1 base and J by 6 bases, and 12 bases separated the two germline ends. CDR1 is SGHVS and CDR2 is FNYEAQ in the germline V gene.